This T cell receptor beta chain was observed in a study of shared clonotypes between healthy human individuals. Trimming left V 4 bases short and J 7 bases short, with 14 bases between. This CDR3 has 14 residues. Germline V gene data show CDR1 as SEHNR and CDR2 as FQNEAQ (reference sequence). Each replicate PCR on the sorted subsets used 150 to 200 ng DNA (about 30,000 T cell genomes). Sequencing was performed with immunoSEQ multiplex PCR; in TCRdb, only in-frame clones are kept and a portion is missing. The top ten clones hold about 1.5% of a sample with some 900,000 clones, 76% of them seen once. Sequenced sample: memory CD4+ T cells sorted from blood. This sample's subset: CD45RA-negative fraction. The J gene is TRBJ2-1, the V gene TRBV7-9; tentative D call: TRBD2 (5 bases). This clonotype was sampled from a man aged 18 to 29 in good health. The CDR3 sequence: CASSYSSDLNEQFF. The CDR3 DNA reads TGTGCCAGCAGCTATTCGTCGGACTTGAATGAGCAGTTCTTC.